This TCR beta chain was recorded in a study of PD-1 blockade in classical Hodgkin lymphoma. Points from the study as a whole: Compared with healthy donors, newly diagnosed patients reportedly showed lower baseline TCR diversity. Repertoire difference causes, possibly disease activity or prior therapy, remain undefined. Complete responders had baseline diversity similar to newly diagnosed patients.

Turning to this clone: Its specificity is unknown.

Time point here: cycle 4 day 1 (C4D1), after less than 7 weeks of nivolumab. All patients relapsed after autologous stem cell transplantation, and brentuximab vedotin exposure varied. V was pared by 5 bases and J by 0 bases, with 2 bases between. The CDR3 runs 11 residues. CDR1 is SGHVS and CDR2 is FQNEAQ in the germline V gene. Using immunoSEQ multiplex PCR, the repertoire was profiled, and TCRdb retains in-frame clones only, with some absent. The sample records more than 40,000 clones, more than 75% being singletons. The TCR originated in a human donor with classical Hodgkin lymphoma. The genes are TRBV7-8 and TRBJ2-7; no reliable D call. The sample consisted of peripheral blood mononuclear cells (PBMCs), taken before the fourth cycle of nivolumab. The CDR3 loop reads CASSRSYEQYF. For the CDR3, the DNA is TGTGCCAGCAGCCGCTCCTACGAGCAGTACTTC.